This T cell receptor (beta chain) was observed in a study of T cell responses to AZD1222 COVID-19 vaccine. Per germline, CDR1 SGHRS and CDR2 YFSETQ. The CDR3 has 15 residues. The V end was cut by 4 bases, the J end by 4 bases, with 15 bases between. Assay: immunoSEQ multiplex PCR; the TCRdb copy retains only in-frame clones and omits some. This sample yields some 130,000 clones, of which about 87% are seen a single time; roughly 2% belongs to the top ten. Sequences were derived from peripheral blood, sampled on day 0 of AZD1222 vaccination. The chain couples TRBV5-1 to TRBJ1-5; perhaps TRBD1 as D (6 bases). The sequence was collected from an adult in good health. CDR3 loop: CASSLDGGRNQPQHF. The DNA for the CDR3 is TGCGCCAGCAGCCTGGACGGGGGCAGGAATCAGCCCCAGCATTTT. Drawing the rest from reference TRBV5-1 and TRBJ1-5, the complete variable domain is KAGVTQTPRYLIKTRGQQVTLSCSPISGHRSVSWYQQTPGQGLQFLFEYFSETQRNKGNFPGRFSGRQFSNSRSEMNVSTLELGDSALYLCASSLDGGRNQPQHFGDGTRLSIL.